This T cell receptor beta chain was captured by sequencing in a study of T cell responses to AZD1222 COVID-19 vaccine. The study, taken as a whole, reports: Females made up more of the donors, who were largely white British, and clonal diversity may have come out too low. Close to half of spike-specific TCRs reportedly recognize unmutated variant regions.

Note on this clone: Its matching antigen is unknown.

This CDR3 spans 15 amino acids. Germline values: CDR1 MNHEY, CDR2 SVGAGI. V was pared by 6 bases and J by 8 bases, with 14 bases of the junction left unmatched. Clones were sequenced by immunoSEQ multiplex PCR, and TCRdb holds only the in-frame ones, with some missing. The data hold more than 60,000 clones, with about 85% observed a single time. The chain joins TRBV6-5 to TRBJ1-2, with 8 bases that match TRBD1. The sequence was obtained from an adult in good health. The specimen was peripheral blood, collected on day 0 of AZD1222 vaccination. CDR3 in amino acids: CASSRGGAGGRGYTF. CDR3 sequence (DNA): TGTGCCAGCAGCCGCGGGGGGGCAGGGGGCCGAGGCTACACCTTC.